Reported below is one TCR beta chain. The data originate from a study of blood T cell repertoires in COVID-19. Overall study context: Acute and convalescent COVID-19 specimens originated in the United States, Italy and Spain. Sample material is recorded as cDNA or gDNA derived from T cells, B-cell-depleted T cells, or PBMCs.

Original data processing: Cell counts per sample came from amplifying reference gene primers. TCRdb's table, derived via immunoSEQ multiplex PCR, lists solely in-frame clones and lacks some. V, J and clone size reflect that table, while D and trimming were determined from the DNA. This sample yields 70,000 to 95,000 clones, of which around nine tenths are seen a single time; more than 11% belongs to the top ten. V shed 1 base and J shed 3 bases, with 9 bases lying between them. Germline lookup yields CDR1 MDHEN and CDR2 SYDVKM. CDR3 length: 14 amino acids. The J gene is TRBJ1-2, the V gene TRBV28, with D maybe TRBD1 (6 bases). The sequence was collected from a man aged 70-80 years with active or convalescent COVID-19. The sample comprised peripheral blood. The CDR3 DNA is TGTGCCAGCAGTTTATTTTACAGGGACTATGGCTACACCTTC. It specifies CASSLFYRDYGYTF.